The clone carrying this TCR beta chain was detected ten times or more. Its specificity is unknown. The germline V and J ends were trimmed by 2 bases and 6 bases, with 13 bases remaining between them. The CDR3 sequence is 14 residues long. The data were obtained in a study of neurological immune-mediated disorders. Every sequencing run produced over 190 million TCR-beta sequences that came from 15-18 subjects. TCRdb called the 5' RACE reads again in MiXCR, with one record for every CDR3 protein. Of tens of thousands of distinct CDR3 sequences in the sample, 5% to 6.5% were seen once. Study outcomes and limitations: A possible signature appeared as one related-CDR3 cluster, in which phylogenetic grouping placed the repertoires of 18 of 34 multiple sclerosis patients.

Indicated time point: longitudinal time-point 2. Unsorted libraries came from 2 million PBMCs stored at -80 °C. This chain links TRBV12-3 or TRBV12-4 with TRBJ1-1; D gene uncertain. The sequence was collected from a woman aged 60-70 years with multiple sclerosis. The sequencing sample was made of PBMCs. The CDR3 DNA reads TGTGCCAGCAGTTTATCCCACGTAAACGCTGAAGCTTTCTTT. Its protein is CASSLSHVNAEAFF.